This TCR beta chain was captured by sequencing in a study of STAT5B mutations in CD4+ large granular lymphocyte leukemia. Study outcomes and limitations: Patient CD4-sorted repertoires stayed more clonal than healthy ones after leukemic-clone removal.

V was cut by 8 bases and J by 0 bases, with 10 bases left in between. Per the germline V gene, CDR1 is MNHNS and CDR2 is SASEGT. The CDR3 has 14 residues. In the authors' methods: The detection floor for productive clonotype frequency was 2.59 x 10-5. Produced via immunoSEQ multiplex PCR; TCRdb's table is partial and in-frame only. V and J calls and clone size are those listed in that table; D and trimming were worked out from the DNA. The sample has 4,700 or so clones; just over 85% are singletons. This clone has more than one count but fewer than ten. Its antigen is not known. Sequenced: PBMCs. V usage is TRBV6-1 and J usage is TRBJ2-2; D is unclear. This clonotype was obtained from a man aged 40-55 years with CD4+ T-cell large granular lymphocyte leukemia. The CDR3 DNA follows: TGTGCCAGCGCGAAACTGGCGAACACCGGGGAGCTGTTTTTT. Residues: CASAKLANTGELFF.